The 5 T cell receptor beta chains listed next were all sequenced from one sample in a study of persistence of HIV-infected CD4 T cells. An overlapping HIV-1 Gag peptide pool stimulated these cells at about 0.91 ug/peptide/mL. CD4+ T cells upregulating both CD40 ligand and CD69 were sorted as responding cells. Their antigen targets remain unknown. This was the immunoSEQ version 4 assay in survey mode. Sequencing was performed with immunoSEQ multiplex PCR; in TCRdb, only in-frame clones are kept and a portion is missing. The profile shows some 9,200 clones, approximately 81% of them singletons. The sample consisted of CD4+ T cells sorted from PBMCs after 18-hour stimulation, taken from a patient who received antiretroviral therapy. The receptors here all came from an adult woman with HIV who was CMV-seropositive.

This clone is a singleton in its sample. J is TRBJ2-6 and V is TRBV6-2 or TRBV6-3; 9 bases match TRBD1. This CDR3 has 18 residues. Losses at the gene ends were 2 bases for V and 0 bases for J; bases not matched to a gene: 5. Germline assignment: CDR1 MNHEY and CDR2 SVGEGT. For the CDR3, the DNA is TGTGCCAGCAGTTACGGACAGGGGAGGTCCTCTGGGGCCAACGTCCTGACTTTC. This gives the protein CASSYGQGRSSGANVLTF.

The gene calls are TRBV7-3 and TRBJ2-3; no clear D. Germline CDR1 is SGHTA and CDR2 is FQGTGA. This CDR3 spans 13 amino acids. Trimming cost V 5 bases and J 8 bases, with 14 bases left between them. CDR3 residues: CASSPDFRATQYF. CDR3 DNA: TGTGCCAGCAGCCCCGACTTCAGAGCTACGCAGTATTTT.

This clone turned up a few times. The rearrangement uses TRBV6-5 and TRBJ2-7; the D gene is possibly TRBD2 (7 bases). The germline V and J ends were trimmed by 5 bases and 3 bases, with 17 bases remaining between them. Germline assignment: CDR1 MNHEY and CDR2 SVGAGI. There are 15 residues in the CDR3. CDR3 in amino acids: CASSRASRGGYEQYF. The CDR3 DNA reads TGTGCCAGCAGTAGGGCTTCTAGGGGGGGCTACGAGCAGTACTTC.

The CDR3 sequence: CASSRDRYGEQYF. Written as DNA, the CDR3 is TGTGCCAGCAGCCGGGACAGATATGGCGAGCAGTACTTC. V and J are TRBV19 and TRBJ2-7; 7 positions agree with TRBD1. The CDR3 consists of 13 residues. The germline CDR1 and CDR2 sequences are LNHDA and SQIVND (reference sequence). The V gene end was trimmed by 9 bases and the J gene end by 6 bases; junction bases not matched to a gene: 11.

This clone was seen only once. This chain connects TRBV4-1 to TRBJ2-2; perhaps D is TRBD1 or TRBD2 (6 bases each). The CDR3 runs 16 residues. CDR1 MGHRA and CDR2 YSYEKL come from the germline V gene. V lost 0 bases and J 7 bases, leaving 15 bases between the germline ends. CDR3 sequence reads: CASSQEHRGGGGELFF. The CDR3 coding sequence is TGCGCCAGCAGCCAAGAGCACAGAGGGGGAGGCGGGGAGCTGTTTTTT.